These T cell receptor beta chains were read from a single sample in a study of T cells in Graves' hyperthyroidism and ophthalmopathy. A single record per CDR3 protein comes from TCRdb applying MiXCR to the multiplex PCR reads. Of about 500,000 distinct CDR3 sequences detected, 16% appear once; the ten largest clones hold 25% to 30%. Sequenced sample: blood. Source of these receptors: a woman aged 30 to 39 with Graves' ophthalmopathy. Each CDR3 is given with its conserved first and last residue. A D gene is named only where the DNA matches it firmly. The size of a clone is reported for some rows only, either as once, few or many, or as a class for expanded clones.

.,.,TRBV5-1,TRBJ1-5,CASRARPGGINQPQHF,TGTGCCAGCAGAGCCCGACCTGGGGGGATTAATCAGCCCCAGCATTTT
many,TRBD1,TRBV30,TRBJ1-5,CAWSETGSQPQHF,TGTGCCTGGAGTGAGACAGGGAGTCAGCCCCAGCATTTT
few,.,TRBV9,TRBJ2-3,CASSVAPLTDTQYF,TGTGCCAGCAGCGTAGCCCCTTTGACAGATACGCAGTATTTT
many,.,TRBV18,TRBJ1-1,CASSGPAGTEAFF,TGTGCCAGCTCAGGACCCGCGGGGACTGAAGCTTTCTTT
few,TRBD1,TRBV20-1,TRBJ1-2,CSARDTTGTGSYGYTF,TGCAGTGCTAGAGATACAACCGGGACAGGGAGCTATGGCTACACCTTC
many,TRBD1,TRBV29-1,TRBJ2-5,CSVPRGSGGFWETQYF,TGCAGCGTTCCACGTGGGTCAGGGGGCTTTTGGGAGACCCAGTACTTC
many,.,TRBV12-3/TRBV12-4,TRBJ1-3,CASSPGGSNTIYF,TGTGCCAGCAGCCCTGGAGGCTCGAACACCATATATTTT
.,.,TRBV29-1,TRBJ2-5,CSGFGHQETQYF,TGCAGTGGCTTCGGACACCAAGAGACCCAGTACTTC
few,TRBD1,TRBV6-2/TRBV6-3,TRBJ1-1,CASSFTGGGNAEAFF,TGTGCCAGCAGTTTTACAGGGGGGGGCAACGCTGAAGCTTTCTTT
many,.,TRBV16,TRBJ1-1,CASSQSTEAFF,TGTGCCAGCAGCCAATCCACGGAAGCTTTCTTT
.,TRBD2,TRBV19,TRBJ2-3,CASSTPSGTDTQYF,TGTGCCAGTAGTACCCCTAGCGGAACAGATACGCAGTATTTT
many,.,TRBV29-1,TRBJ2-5,CSVERDGETQYF,TGCAGCGTTGAGAGGGACGGGGAGACCCAGTACTTC
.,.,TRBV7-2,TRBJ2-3,CASSPTVSLDTQYF,TGTGCCAGCTCTCCGACGGTCTCTTTAGATACGCAGTATTTT
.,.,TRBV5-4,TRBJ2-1,CASKRTGGGSWAYNEQFF,TGTGCCAGCAAAAGGACTGGGGGCGGGAGTTGGGCGTACAATGAGCAGTTCTTC
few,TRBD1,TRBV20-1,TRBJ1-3,CSAIQTGGSGNTIYF,TGCAGTGCTATTCAGACAGGGGGCTCTGGAAACACCATATATTTT
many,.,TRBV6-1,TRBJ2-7,CASSSPGTHEQYF,TGTGCCAGCAGTTCCCCAGGGACCCACGAGCAGTACTTC
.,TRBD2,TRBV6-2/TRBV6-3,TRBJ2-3,CASSVSPVAGGPPADTQYF,TGTGCCAGCAGTGTGTCCCCGGTAGCGGGAGGGCCCCCCGCAGATACGCAGTATTTT
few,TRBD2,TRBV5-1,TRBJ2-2,CASSLGASGFAANTGELFF,TGCGCCAGCAGCTTGGGTGCTAGCGGTTTTGCGGCGAACACCGGGGAGCTGTTTTTT
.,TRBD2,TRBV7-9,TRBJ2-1,CASSLGDRGLAGEGNNEQFF,TGTGCCAGCAGCTTAGGGGACAGGGGACTAGCGGGAGAGGGGAACAATGAGCAGTTCTTC
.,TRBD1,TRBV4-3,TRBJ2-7,CASSQERTGGYEQYF,TGCGCCAGCAGCCAAGAGCGGACAGGGGGGTACGAGCAGTACTTC
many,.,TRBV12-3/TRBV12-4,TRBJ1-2,CASSSRVWGYTF,TGTGCCAGCAGTTCGAGGGTGTGGGGCTACACCTTC
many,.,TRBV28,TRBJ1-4,CASSLWGVTNEKLFF,TGTGCCAGCAGTTTATGGGGGGTTACTAATGAAAAACTGTTTTTT
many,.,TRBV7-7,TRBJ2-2,CASSPFAANTGELFF,TGTGCCAGCAGCCCGTTTGCGGCGAACACCGGGGAGCTGTTTTTT
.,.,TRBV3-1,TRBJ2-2,CASSQPLASNTGELFF,TGTGCCAGCAGTCAACCTCTAGCGTCAAACACCGGGGAGCTGTTTTTT